A single sample gave rise to the 22 T cell receptor beta chains below, sequenced in a study of identical twins. TCRdb re-called the 5' RACE reads through MiXCR, storing one row per CDR3 protein. The sample records some 600,000 distinct CDR3 sequences, just over 7% being singletons. These same data were also listed under a study on yellow fever vaccine responses in identical twins.

The sample was PBMCs. The source of these receptors is a woman in her late teens or twenties in good health.

The chain's CDR3 is CSARLVQETQYF. In DNA form, the CDR3 reads TGCAGTGCTAGACTAGTTCAAGAGACCCAGTACTTC. This sequence joins TRBV20-1 and TRBJ2-5, with D unresolved. CDR3 size: 12 residues. The ends were cut back, 2 bases at V and 2 bases at J, with 6 bases in the middle. Germline CDR1 DFQATT, CDR2 SNEGSKA (reference sequence).

This clonotype has ten or more counts. This rearrangement joins TRBV5-4 to TRBJ1-4, with 8 positions matching TRBD1. The CDR3 sequence is 14 residues long. V shed 4 bases, J shed 8 bases, and the junction held 7 bases outside the gene matches. The germline V gene encodes CDR1 SGHNT and CDR2 YYREEE (reference sequence). The DNA for the CDR3 is TGTGCCAGCAGCCCCGACAGGGGCGGCGAAAAACTGTTTTTT. Protein: CASSPDRGGEKLFF. Combining the CDR3 with reference TRBV5-4 and TRBJ1-4 gives the whole variable domain ETGVTQSPTHLIKTRGQQVTLRCSSQSGHNTVSWYQQALGQGPQFIFQYYREEENGRGNFPPRFSGLQFPNYSSELNVNALELDDSALYLCASSPDRGGEKLFFGSGTQLSVL.

This clonotype was counted at least ten times. The CDR3 region is CASSLGQLETDTQYF. CDR3 sequence (DNA): TGCGCCAGCAGCCTCGGACAGCTAGAAACAGATACGCAGTATTTT. The chain carries TRBV5-1 and TRBJ2-3, with a weak D call TRBD1 (6 bases). V dropped 4 bases and J dropped 3 bases, with 15 bases sitting between them. This CDR3 spans 15 amino acids. Looked up from germline, CDR1 is SGHRS and CDR2 is YFSETQ.

The gene calls are TRBV3-1 and TRBJ2-3; TRBD1 agrees at 11 bases. V dropped 2 bases and J dropped 6; count of bases not matched to a gene: 7. The germline CDR1 and CDR2 sequences are LGHDT and YNNKEL (reference sequence). The CDR3 has 16 amino acids. Written as DNA, the CDR3 is TGTGCCAGCAGCCAACAGGACAGGGGGCATCGGGATACGCAGTATTTT. Protein: CASSQQDRGHRDTQYF.

In this sample, this clonotype turned up many times. This chain uses TRBV28 with TRBJ2-3, with TRBD2 as a possible D gene (5 bases). CDR3 length: 15 residues. V lost 4 bases to trimming and J lost 3 bases, with 14 bases between them. Germline assignment: CDR1 MDHEN and CDR2 SYDVKM. The CDR3 region has the DNA TGTGCCAGCAGTTGGGCAGTAGGCGGGACAGATACGCAGTATTTT. Translated, it gives CASSWAVGGTDTQYF.

This sequence joins TRBV20-1 and TRBJ1-2; 7 bases match TRBD1. V lost 5 bases to trimming and J lost 7 bases; unmatched junction nucleotides: 7. The CDR3 spans 12 residues. Germline CDR1 DFQATT, CDR2 SNEGSKA (reference sequence). This CDR3 is CSARNSGGGYTF. The DNA for the CDR3 is TGCAGTGCTCGGAATTCAGGGGGTGGCTACACCTTC.

The genes are TRBV7-6 and TRBJ2-7; 10 positions match TRBD1. The germline V gene has CDR1 SGHVS and CDR2 FNYEAQ. V shed 1 base and J 2 bases; nucleotides not matched to a gene: 5. The CDR3 spans 16 residues. CDR3 in amino acids: CASSLVYGTGAYEQYF. For the CDR3, the DNA is TGTGCCAGCAGCTTAGTCTACGGGACAGGGGCCTACGAGCAGTACTTC. The full variable domain, completed using reference TRBV7-6 and TRBJ2-7, is GAGVSQSPRYKVTKRGQDVALRCDPISGHVSLYWYRQALGQGPEFLTYFNYEAQQDKSGLPNDRFSAERPEGSISTLTIQRTEQRDSAMYRCASSLVYGTGAYEQYFGPGTRLTVT.

This clonotype has just a few counts. This chain connects TRBV10-3 to TRBJ2-3, with 7 bases lining up with TRBD2. Losses at the gene ends were 7 bases for V and 3 bases for J; bases not matched to a gene: 7. Germline V gene sequence: CDR1 ENHRY, CDR2 SYGVKD. CDR3 length: 14 amino acids. In DNA form, the CDR3 reads TGTGCCATCACCGAGCGGGGTACAACAGATACGCAGTATTTT. Encoded protein: CAITERGTTDTQYF.

This clonotype was counted only a few times. The J gene is TRBJ2-1, the V gene TRBV7-2, with 10 bases that match TRBD2. Trimming cost V 7 bases and J 6 bases; bases outside gene matches: 3. From germline, CDR1 is SGHTA and CDR2 FQGNSA. The CDR3 extends over 13 amino acids. CDR3 sequence reads: CASTLAGINEQFF. The CDR3 DNA follows: TGTGCCAGCACACTAGCGGGGATCAATGAGCAGTTCTTC. The full variable domain, its missing parts supplied by reference TRBV7-2 and TRBJ2-1, is GAGVSQSPSNKVTEKGKDVELRCDPISGHTALYWYRQSLGQGLEFLIYFQGNSAPDKSGLPSDRFSAERTGGSVSTLTIQRTQQEDSAVYLCASTLAGINEQFFGPGTRLTVL.

A few counts support this clonotype. The J gene is TRBJ1-2, the V gene TRBV4-1; D not certain. There are 11 residues in the CDR3. Trimming pared 3 bases from V and 8 bases from J, leaving 7 bases between. In germline, CDR1 is MGHRA, CDR2 YSYEKL. CDR3 protein: CASSHAGGYTF. In nucleotides, the CDR3 is TGCGCCAGCAGCCATGCTGGGGGCTACACCTTC.

The chain recombines TRBV2 with TRBJ2-7, with 8 bases lining up with TRBD2. V lost 8 bases to trimming and J lost 2 bases; unmatched junction nucleotides: 5. CDR3 length: 13 amino acids. Germline V lookup: CDR1 SNHLY, CDR2 FYNNEI. The CDR3, as DNA: TGTGCCAGCCGGTTAGCGGGACCCTACGAGCAGTACTTC. The encoded protein is CASRLAGPYEQYF.

About this clonotype itself: At one of its ends the junction is not consistent with the germline gene, which may arise from a read error. The chain has TRBV12-3 or TRBV12-4 and TRBJ1-4; D unclear. The CDR3 covers 13 residues. The CDR3 region has the DNA TGTGCCAGCAGCTCTGACTCCAATGAAAAACTGTATTTT. Translating it yields CASSSDSNEKLYF.

This clonotype was seen ten or more times. The genes are TRBV6-1 and TRBJ2-7; the D gene is possibly TRBD1 (6 bases). The germline gives CDR1 MNHNS, CDR2 SASEGT. Trimming cost V 6 bases and J 2 bases, with 8 bases left between them. The CDR3 is 12 amino acids. The CDR3 DNA sequence: TGTGCCAGCAGAGAGGGGGCCTACGAGCAGTACGTC. Protein: CASREGAYEQYV.

This rearrangement joins TRBV7-9 to TRBJ2-3; 8 positions agree with TRBD1. This CDR3 region has 16 residues. V lost 0 bases, J lost 4 bases, and 6 bases stayed unmatched. Germline V gene data show CDR1 as SEHNR and CDR2 as FQNEAQ (reference sequence). This CDR3 reads CASSLARTGSADTQYF. CDR3 bases: TGTGCCAGCAGCTTAGCAAGGACAGGGAGCGCAGATACGCAGTATTTT.

This clonotype was observed a handful of times. The CDR3 here is CASSLRYLAPNSPLHF. CDR3 in DNA: TGTGCCAGCAGCCTCCGTTACCTTGCCCCAAATTCACCCCTCCACTTT. V and J are TRBV11-2 and TRBJ1-6; D unclear. The CDR3 sequence is 16 residues long. CDR1 is SGHAT and CDR2 is FQNNGV in the germline V gene. V was shortened by 5 bases and J by 7 bases, with 18 bases between the two germline ends.

With respect to this clonotype: A much bigger clone sits one base away, suggesting this may be a read error. A read error is likely, as this CDR3 ends without the conserved phenylalanine or tryptophan. V and J are TRBV11-2 and TRBJ2-1; D gene uncertain. Germline V gene data show CDR1 as SGHAT and CDR2 as FQNNGV. The V gene lost 0 bases and the J gene lost 0 bases, with 6 bases spanning the gap. This CDR3 is built from 15 residues. The CDR3 is CASSLEISSYNEQFL. DNA of the CDR3: TGTGCCAGCAGCTTAGAGATAAGCTCCTACAATGAGCAGTTCCTC.

The J gene is TRBJ2-2, the V gene TRBV7-2; D is ambiguous. The CDR3 sequence is 15 residues long. CDR1 SGHTA and CDR2 FQGNSA come from the germline V gene. V was pared by 5 bases and J by 6 bases, with 16 bases between. DNA of the CDR3: TGTGCCAGCAGCCCAGGCACACAACGCGCCGGGGAGCTGTTTTTT. Translating gives CASSPGTQRAGELFF.

This clonotype showed up just a few times. The CDR3 here is CASSYSTRGKIRETQYF. Written as DNA, the CDR3 is TGTGCCAGCAGTTACTCGACTCGGGGGAAAATTAGAGAGACCCAGTACTTC. The chain couples TRBV6-2 or TRBV6-3 to TRBJ2-5; a weak D match, TRBD2 (6 bases). The germline V gene has CDR1 MNHEY and CDR2 SVGEGT. Trimming removed 0 bases at V and 4 bases at J, with 18 bases between. CDR3 length: 17 residues.

The chain couples TRBV7-9 to TRBJ1-1, with D hard to call. CDR3 length: 12 amino acids. Germline V gene sequence: CDR1 SEHNR, CDR2 FQNEAQ (reference sequence). V lost 8 bases to trimming and J lost 3 bases, with 10 bases between them. This CDR3 reads CASGYRDTEAFF. CDR3 in DNA: TGTGCCAGCGGCTATAGAGACACTGAAGCTTTCTTT.

This clonotype has at least ten counts. The V call is TRBV2, the J call TRBJ1-2; TRBD1 matches at 8 bases. Germline V gives CDR1 SNHLY, CDR2 FYNNEI. V lost 10 bases and J lost 4; bases outside the gene matches: 8. The CDR3 is made up of 13 amino acids. CDR3 amino acids: CATLGDRGYGYTF. The CDR3 DNA reads as TGTGCCACCCTGGGAGACAGGGGCTATGGCTACACCTTC.

This clonotype appeared many times. The chain recombines TRBV12-3 or TRBV12-4 with TRBJ1-6, with D uncertain. Trimming stripped 5 bases from V and 0 bases from J, with 2 bases between. The CDR3 loop spans 13 amino acids. The CDR3 nucleotides are TGTGCCAGCAGTGCCTCCTATAATTCACCCCTCCACTTT. It encodes CASSASYNSPLHF.

This clonotype was found a few times. This sequence joins TRBV6-4 and TRBJ2-2; D gene uncertain. This CDR3 is 13 amino acids long. Looked up from germline, CDR1 is MRHNA and CDR2 is SNTAGT. V dropped 3 bases and J dropped 4 bases, with 6 bases sitting between them. The CDR3 DNA is TGTGCCAGCAGTGATGGGGTCACCGGGGAGCTGTTTTTT. Residues: CASSDGVTGELFF.